This is a list of T cell receptor beta chains from one sample in a study of CD8 T cells in ankylosing spondylitis. TCRdb itself ran the 5' RACE reads through MiXCR, one entry per CDR3 protein. The sample yields more than 300,000 distinct CDR3 sequences, around 7.6% seen once. The sample comprised blood, either unsorted or a sorted T cell fraction (not recorded which). These receptors originate from a male donor with ankylosing spondylitis. Each CDR3 is given with its conserved first and last residue. D genes are given only for firm matches. The size of a clone is reported for some rows only, either as once, few or many, or as a class for expanded clones.

J gene | D gene | clone size | V gene | CDR3 protein | CDR3 DNA
TRBJ2-5 | TRBD1 | few | TRBV14 | CASSQWTGQETQYF | TGTGCCAGCAGCCAATGGACAGGGCAAGAGACCCAGTACTTC
TRBJ2-5 | NA | NA | TRBV2 | CASRRGGIKETQYF | TGTGCCAGCAGACGGGGAGGAATCAAAGAGACCCAGTACTTC
TRBJ1-6 | NA | many | TRBV20-1 | CSARDLSREGYNSPLHF | TGCAGTGCTAGAGATCTTTCAAGGGAGGGCTATAATTCACCCCTCCACTTT
TRBJ2-5 | TRBD2 | NA | TRBV7-9 | CASSGLAPLQETQYF | TGTGCCAGCAGCGGACTAGCGCCACTCCAAGAGACCCAGTACTTC
TRBJ2-7 | NA | few | TRBV4-2 | CASSQGSRRADEQYF | TGTGCCAGCAGCCAAGGAAGCAGGAGAGCCGACGAGCAGTACTTC
TRBJ1-2 | NA | NA | TRBV27 | CASYGQFVGYTF | TGTGCCAGCTACGGACAGTTCGTCGGCTACACCTTC
TRBJ2-7 | TRBD1 | many | TRBV7-9 | CASSRLRGTGRYEQYF | TGTGCCAGCAGCCGTCTCCGAGGGACAGGGCGTTACGAGCAGTACTTC
TRBJ1-2 | NA | few | TRBV4-3 | CASSQGIINYGYTF | TGCGCCAGCAGCCAAGGAATCATTAACTATGGCTACACCTTC
TRBJ2-3 | TRBD2 | few | TRBV24-1 | CATSGGSSDTQYF | TGTGCCACCAGCGGCGGGAGTTCAGATACGCAGTATTTT
TRBJ2-7 | NA | NA | TRBV5-1 | CASSPSPGGGAYEQYF | TGCGCCAGCAGCCCATCGCCAGGGGGGGGTGCCTACGAGCAGTACTTC
TRBJ2-1 | TRBD2 | NA | TRBV5-1 | CASSFGMGGPNEQFF | TGCGCCAGCAGCTTCGGAATGGGAGGGCCAAATGAGCAGTTCTTC
TRBJ2-7 | NA | few | TRBV18 | CASSPDYPYEQYF | TGTGCCAGCTCACCTGACTACCCCTACGAGCAGTACTTC
TRBJ1-4 | NA | few | TRBV27 | CASSIYRNENEKLFF | TGTGCCAGCAGTATTTACAGGAACGAGAATGAAAAACTGTTTTTT
TRBJ2-2 | NA | few | TRBV11-2 | CASSPDHTGELFF | TGTGCCAGCAGCCCCGACCACACCGGGGAGCTGTTTTTT
TRBJ2-2 | NA | few | TRBV24-1 | CATGRDGSFHTGELFF | TGTGCCACCGGAAGGGACGGATCGTTTCACACCGGGGAGCTGTTTTTT
TRBJ2-7 | NA | NA | TRBV27 | CASSHRDTTYEQYF | TGTGCCAGCAGCCACCGGGACACCACCTACGAGCAGTACTTC
TRBJ2-5 | TRBD1 | NA | TRBV27 | CASRPGTARVETQYF | TGTGCCAGCAGGCCCGGGACAGCCAGGGTAGAGACCCAGTACTTC